This T cell receptor (beta chain) was profiled in a study of blood T cell repertoires in COVID-19 (TCRdb year 2020). General notes on the study: Samples covering the acute and convalescent phases of COVID-19 were provided by collaborators in the United States, Italy and Spain. The material from the prospective study consisted of cDNA or gDNA derived from T cells, B-cell-depleted T cells, or PBMCs. A de-identified subject ID, COVID-19 status, age in years and sex were almost always included in the sample metadata. Where available, HLA class I and class II types were obtained from metadata supplied by the sample provider rather than from assay-based typing. The repertoires were released in a freely available public database meant as a resource for research on the immune response to SARS-CoV-2. Samples were obtained from the ongoing ImmuneRACE study (first 160 participants) and from 1,254 subjects provided by 6 global collaborators. Subjects who had been exposed to COVID-19, were actively infected with it, or had recovered from it provided the deeply sampled blood TCRbeta repertoires that made up the dataset.

Study-wide conclusions, independent of this receptor: How much clinical and demographic metadata was included differed by source and by participant, and the metadata was provided uncurated.

Concerning this clone itself: Its target antigen remains unknown. Within one base of it there is no much larger clone, and no base qualities were kept.

Each collaborating institution followed its own protocols to collect whole blood in K2EDTA tubes. Collaborator samples were shipped for TCRbeta analysis as frozen whole blood, isolated PBMCs, or DNA extracted from either sample type. The immunoSEQ Assay, a bias-controlled multiplex PCR, was used to amplify TCRbeta CDR3 regions from genomic DNA. The authors processed their data as follows. The number of nucleated cells in each sample was estimated from the amplification of reference gene primers within the assay. Sequence reads were collapsed and filtered to measure the absolute abundance of every unique TCRbeta CDR3 rearrangement. For each sample, productive Simpson clonality was calculated as the square root of Simpson's diversity index across productive rearrangements. In its TCRdb copy, this immuneACCESS table keeps in-frame sequences only and misses some clones. Where compared with another copy, unresolved V genes explain less than half of these, and the others have no known cause. V and J calls and clone size are as listed in that table; D and trimming were resolved from the DNA. This sample lists 65,000 to 90,000 clones; 82% were detected once. The top ten clones comprise around 3.9% of the sample.

The junction carries 7 bases between V and J, which are trimmed by 0 bases and 7 bases respectively. CDR1 and CDR2 were assigned from the germline V gene as MGHRA and YSYEKL. The CDR3 measures 13 amino acids from cysteine to phenylalanine. The read is trimmed to its CDR3 DNA, 39 bases read in frame from base 1. Specimen: peripheral blood. The TCR comes from a woman in her fifties or sixties with acute or convalescent COVID-19. The V and J segments used are TRBV4-1 and TRBJ1-5; the D gene is unclear. This receptor has the CDR3 CASSQDAGQPQHF. The nucleotide sequence reads TGCGCCAGCAGCCAAGACGCGGGACAGCCCCAGCATTTT.